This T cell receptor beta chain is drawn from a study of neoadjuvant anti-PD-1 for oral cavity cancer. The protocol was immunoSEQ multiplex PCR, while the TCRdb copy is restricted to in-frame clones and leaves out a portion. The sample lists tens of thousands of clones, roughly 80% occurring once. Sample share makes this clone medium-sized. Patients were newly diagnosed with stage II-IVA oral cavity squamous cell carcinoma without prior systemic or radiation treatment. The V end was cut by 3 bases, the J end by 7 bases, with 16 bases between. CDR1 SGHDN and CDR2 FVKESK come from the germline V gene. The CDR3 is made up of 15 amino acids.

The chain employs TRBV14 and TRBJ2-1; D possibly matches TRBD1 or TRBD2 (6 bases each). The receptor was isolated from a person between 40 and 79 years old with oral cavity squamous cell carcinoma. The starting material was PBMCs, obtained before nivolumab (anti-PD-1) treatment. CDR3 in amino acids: CASSQSAGAGNEQFF. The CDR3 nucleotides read TGTGCCAGCAGCCAGAGTGCAGGGGCGGGGAATGAGCAGTTCTTC.